The source of this T cell receptor beta chain is a study of identical twins. In its sample, this clonotype was seen many times. The CDR3 extends over 10 amino acids. The germline V and J ends were trimmed by 2 bases and 8 bases, with 6 bases remaining between them. Germline CDR1 reads SQVTM; CDR2 reads ANQGSEA. One entry per CDR3 protein results from TCRdb running MiXCR on the 5' RACE reads. The table has 270,000 or so distinct CDR3 sequences, about 8.3% seen once. These data were also filed under a second study, of yellow fever vaccine responses in identical twins.

The rearrangement joins TRBV29-1 to TRBJ1-1; D not certain. The TCR was taken from a woman aged 18-29 years in good health. Sequenced: CD8+ T cells sorted from blood. Here the CDR3 reads CSVENPEAFF. CDR3 DNA: TGCAGCGTTGAAAATCCGGAAGCTTTCTTT.